The entry below describes one T cell receptor beta chain. The data originate from a study of blood T cell repertoires in COVID-19. Germline assignment: CDR1 SQVTM and CDR2 ANQGSEA. V lost 7 bases, J lost 1 base, and 8 bases stayed unmatched. This CDR3 spans 14 amino acids. How the authors handled the data: Reference gene primers were amplified, and this amplification served to estimate nucleated cell counts. Method: immunoSEQ multiplex PCR; TCRdb's copy keeps in-frame clones and lacks some. V and J calls and clone size are copied from that table; D and trimming were computed from the DNA. The table shows 130,000 to 150,000 clones, with about 85% occurring only once.

This clonotype originated in a woman aged 40 to 50 with active or convalescent COVID-19. Sequences were obtained from peripheral blood. The chain combines TRBV29-1 with TRBJ2-3, with TRBD2 identical over 7 bases. The CDR3 region has the DNA TGCAGCGCCCGGCCCCGGGGGGGCACAGATACGCAGTATTTT. Its protein product is CSARPRGGTDTQYF.